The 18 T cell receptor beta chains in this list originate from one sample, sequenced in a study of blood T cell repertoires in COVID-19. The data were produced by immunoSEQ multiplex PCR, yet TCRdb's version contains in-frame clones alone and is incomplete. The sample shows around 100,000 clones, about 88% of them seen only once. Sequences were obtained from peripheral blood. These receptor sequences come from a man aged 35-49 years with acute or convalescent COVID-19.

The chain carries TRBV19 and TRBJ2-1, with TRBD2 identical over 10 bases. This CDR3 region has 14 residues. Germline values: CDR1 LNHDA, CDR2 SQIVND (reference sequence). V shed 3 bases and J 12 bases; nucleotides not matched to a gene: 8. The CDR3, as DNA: TGTGCCAGTAGTATCGCTACTAGCGGGATGCGGCAGTTCTTC. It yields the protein CASSIATSGMRQFF.

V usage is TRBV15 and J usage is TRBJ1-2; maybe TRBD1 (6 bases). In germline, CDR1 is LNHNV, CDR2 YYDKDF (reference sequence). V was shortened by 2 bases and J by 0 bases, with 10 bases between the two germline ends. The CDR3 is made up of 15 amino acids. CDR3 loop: CATSRLTGSNYGYTF. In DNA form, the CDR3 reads TGTGCCACCAGCAGACTTACAGGGTCTAACTATGGCTACACCTTC.

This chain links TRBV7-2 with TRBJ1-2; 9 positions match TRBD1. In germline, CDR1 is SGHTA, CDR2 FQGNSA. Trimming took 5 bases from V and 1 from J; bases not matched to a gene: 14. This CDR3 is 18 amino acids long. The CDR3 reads CASSPGGGTGKSNYGYTF. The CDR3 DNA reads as TGTGCCAGCAGCCCTGGGGGGGGGACAGGGAAGAGTAACTATGGCTACACCTTC.

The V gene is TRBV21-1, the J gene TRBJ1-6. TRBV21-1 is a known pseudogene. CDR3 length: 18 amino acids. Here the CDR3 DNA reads TGTGCCAGCAGCCCCCGAAGATTGGGAGGGGGTCGTTATTCACCCCTCCACTTT. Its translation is CASSPRRLGGGRYSPLHF.

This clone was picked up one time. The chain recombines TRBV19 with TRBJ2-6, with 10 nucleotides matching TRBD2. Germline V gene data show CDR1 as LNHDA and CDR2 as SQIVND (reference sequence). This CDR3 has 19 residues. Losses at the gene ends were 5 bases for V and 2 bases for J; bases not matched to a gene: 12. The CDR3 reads CASSFLGLAGAPGANVLTF. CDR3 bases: TGTGCCAGTAGTTTTCTAGGGCTAGCGGGAGCCCCTGGGGCCAACGTCCTGACTTTC.

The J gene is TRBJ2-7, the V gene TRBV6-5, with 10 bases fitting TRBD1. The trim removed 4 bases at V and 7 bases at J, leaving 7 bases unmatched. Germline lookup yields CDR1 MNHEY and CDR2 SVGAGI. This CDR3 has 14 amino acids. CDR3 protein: CASSSGQGRGEQYF. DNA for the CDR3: TGTGCCAGCAGTTCGGGACAGGGGCGGGGAGAGCAGTACTTC.

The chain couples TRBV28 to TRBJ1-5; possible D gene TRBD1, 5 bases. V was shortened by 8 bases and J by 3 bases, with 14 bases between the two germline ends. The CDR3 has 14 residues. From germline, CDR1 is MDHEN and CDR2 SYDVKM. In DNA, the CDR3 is TGTGCCAGCTATCCGGGACTGATCAATCAGCCCCAGCATTTT. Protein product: CASYPGLINQPQHF.

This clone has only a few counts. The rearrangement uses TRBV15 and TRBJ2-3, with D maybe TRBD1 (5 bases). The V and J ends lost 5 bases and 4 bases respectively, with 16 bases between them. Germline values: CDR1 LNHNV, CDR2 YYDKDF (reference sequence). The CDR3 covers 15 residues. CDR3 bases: TGTGCCACCAGCGTCAAGGGGTCCGGGCCAGATACGCAGTATTTT. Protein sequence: CATSVKGSGPDTQYF.

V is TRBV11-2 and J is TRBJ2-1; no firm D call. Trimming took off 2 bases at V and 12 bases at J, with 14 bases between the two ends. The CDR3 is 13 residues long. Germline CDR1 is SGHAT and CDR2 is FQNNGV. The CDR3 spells CASSLKAVTGQFF. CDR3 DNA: TGTGCCAGCAGCTTAAAGGCCGTTACGGGGCAGTTCTTC.

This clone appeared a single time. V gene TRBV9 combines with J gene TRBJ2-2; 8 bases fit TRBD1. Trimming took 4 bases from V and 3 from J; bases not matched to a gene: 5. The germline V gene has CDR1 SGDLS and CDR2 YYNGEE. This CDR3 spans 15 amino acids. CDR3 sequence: CASSPGTGDTGELFF. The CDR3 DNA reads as TGTGCCAGCAGCCCGGGGACAGGAGACACCGGGGAGCTGTTTTTT.

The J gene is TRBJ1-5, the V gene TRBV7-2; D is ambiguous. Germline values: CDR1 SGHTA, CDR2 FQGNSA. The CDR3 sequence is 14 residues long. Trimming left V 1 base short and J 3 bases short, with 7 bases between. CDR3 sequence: CASSLVAPNQPQHF. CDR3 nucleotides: TGTGCCAGCAGCTTAGTAGCCCCCAATCAGCCCCAGCATTTT.

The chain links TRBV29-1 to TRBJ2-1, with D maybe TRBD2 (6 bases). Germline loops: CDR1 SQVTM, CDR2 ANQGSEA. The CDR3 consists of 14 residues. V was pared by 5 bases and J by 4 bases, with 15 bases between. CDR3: CSVLFGTDYNEQFF. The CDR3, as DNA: TGCAGCGTTCTTTTCGGGACTGATTACAATGAGCAGTTCTTC.

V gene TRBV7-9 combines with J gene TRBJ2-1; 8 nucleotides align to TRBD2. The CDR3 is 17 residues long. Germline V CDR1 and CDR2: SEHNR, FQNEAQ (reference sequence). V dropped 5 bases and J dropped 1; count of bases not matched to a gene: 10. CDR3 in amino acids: CASSLFNGGASYNEQFF. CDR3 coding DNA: TGTGCCAGCAGCCTTTTTAACGGGGGGGCTTCCTACAATGAGCAGTTCTTC.

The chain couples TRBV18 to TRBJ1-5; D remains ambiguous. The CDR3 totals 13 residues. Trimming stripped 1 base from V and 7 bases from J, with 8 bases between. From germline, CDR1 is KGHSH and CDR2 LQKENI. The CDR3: CASSPLQEQPQHF. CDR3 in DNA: TGTGCCAGCTCACCACTCCAGGAACAGCCCCAGCATTTT.

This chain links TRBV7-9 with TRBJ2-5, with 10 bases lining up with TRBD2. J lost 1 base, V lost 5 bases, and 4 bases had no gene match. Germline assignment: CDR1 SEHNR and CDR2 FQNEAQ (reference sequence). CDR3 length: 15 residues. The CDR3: CASSQLAGIQETQYF. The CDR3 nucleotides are TGTGCCAGCAGCCAACTAGCGGGGATCCAAGAGACCCAGTACTTC.

CDR3 sequence: CASSRTPTEGTQYF. Written as DNA, the CDR3 is TGTGCCAGCAGCCGGACGCCCACCGAGGGGACCCAGTACTTC. The chain combines TRBV5-5 with TRBJ2-5, with D maybe TRBD2 (5 bases). The CDR3 has 14 residues. The germline gives CDR1 SGHKS, CDR2 YYEKEE (reference sequence). Trimming shortened V by 4 bases and J by 7 bases, and 17 bases separated the two germline ends. Full variable domain (missing parts from reference TRBV5-5 and TRBJ2-5): DAGVTQSPTHLIKTRGQQVTLRCSPISGHKSVSWYQQVLGQGPQFIFQYYEKEERGRGNFPDRFSARQFPNYSSELNVNALLLGDSALYLCASSRTPTEGTQYFGPGTRLLVL.

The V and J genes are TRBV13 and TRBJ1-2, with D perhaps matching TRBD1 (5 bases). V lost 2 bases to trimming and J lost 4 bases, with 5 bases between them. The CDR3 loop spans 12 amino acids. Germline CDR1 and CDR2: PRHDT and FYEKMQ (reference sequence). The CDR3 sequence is CASSLTGYGYTF. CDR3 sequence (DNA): TGTGCCAGCAGCTTAACAGGCTATGGCTACACCTTC.

CDR3 protein: CASSWTGTANTGELFF. For the CDR3, the DNA is TGTGCCAGCAGCTGGACCGGGACAGCGAACACCGGGGAGCTGTTTTTT. J is TRBJ2-2 and V is TRBV5-5; 7 bases agree with TRBD1. The CDR3 is made up of 16 amino acids. The trim removed 3 bases at V and 0 bases at J, leaving 5 bases unmatched. The germline V gene has CDR1 SGHKS and CDR2 YYEKEE (reference sequence). The full variable domain, rest sourced from reference TRBV5-5 and TRBJ2-2, is DAGVTQSPTHLIKTRGQQVTLRCSPISGHKSVSWYQQVLGQGPQFIFQYYEKEERGRGNFPDRFSARQFPNYSSELNVNALLLGDSALYLCASSWTGTANTGELFFGEGSRLTVL.